This entry lists 10 T cell receptor beta chains sequenced from one sample in a study of beta chain features in type 1 diabetes (dated by TCRdb to 2017 to 2018). Receptor libraries were prepared by the immunoSEQ multiplex PCR assay. The High Capacity cDNA Reverse Transcription Kit was used to reverse transcribe all of the isolated RNA, meaning that expressed TCRB transcripts were what got sequenced. In TCRdb, the immuneACCESS table is reduced to in-frame sequences with V and J assigned. These tables do not hold every clone; where another copy was compared, an unresolved V gene accounts for under half, and the others remain unexplained. The sample table holds a few hundred thousand clones, of which about 13% were seen once. The ten largest clones represent about 0.016% of the sample. The full study reports these points: In all four CD4+ subsets, TCRB CDR3 length was moderately but significantly shorter in type 1 diabetes patients.

No antigen has been identified for these receptors. Specimen: naive CD4+ T cells from blood. According to the study, the label for this sample's cell subset or site signals: true naive CD4+ T cells. All receptors derive from a woman between 18 and 29 years old with type 1 diabetes.

V usage is TRBV18 and J usage is TRBJ2-7; 9 nucleotides match TRBD1. V was pared by 5 bases and J by 5 bases, with 4 bases of the junction left unmatched. CDR1 KGHSH and CDR2 LQKENI come from the germline V gene. The CDR3 runs 13 residues. CDR3 sequence (DNA): TGTGCCAGCTCAACAGGGGGCGAGGACGAGCAGTACTTC. As protein: CASSTGGEDEQYF.

This clone was picked up a small number of times. This CDR3 is CASSLISSGVNEQFF. The CDR3 region has the DNA TGTGCCAGCAGCTTAATAAGTAGCGGGGTCAATGAGCAGTTCTTC. The J gene is TRBJ2-1, the V gene TRBV7-3, with TRBD2 matching 8 bases. After removal of 1 base from V and 6 bases from J, the junction contained 5 bases not matched to a gene. The CDR3 consists of 15 residues. Germline-derived CDR1 and CDR2 are SGHTA and FQGTGA.

This rearrangement joins TRBV6-6 to TRBJ2-7; the match to TRBD2 covers 14 bases. With V trimmed by 2 bases and J by 3 bases, 3 bases remained unmatched. CDR1 is MNHNY, CDR2 SVGAGI, per germline (reference sequence). The CDR3 has 16 amino acids. CDR3 nucleotides: TGTGCCAGCAGTTACGCCGGGACTAGCGGGAGCTACGAGCAGTACTTC. Its protein is CASSYAGTSGSYEQYF.

In its sample, this clone was seen a few times. The chain links TRBV7-2 to TRBJ1-1, with D unclear. The CDR3 loop spans 12 amino acids. Germline V gives CDR1 SGHTA, CDR2 FQGNSA. V lost 5 bases and J 6 bases, leaving 10 bases between the germline ends. CDR3 protein: CASSPYRAEAFF. For the CDR3, the DNA is TGTGCCAGCAGCCCTTACCGGGCTGAAGCTTTCTTT.

The V call is TRBV7-2, the J call TRBJ1-3; D is unclear. Trimming took 0 bases from V and 0 from J, leaving 3 bases between them. The CDR3 is made up of 14 amino acids. CDR1 and CDR2 from the germline V gene are SGHTA and FQGNSA. In nucleotides, the CDR3 is TGTGCCAGCAGCTTAGCCTTCTCTGGAAACACCATATATTTT. Protein: CASSLAFSGNTIYF.

The rearrangement links TRBV6-1 to TRBJ1-1; D uncertain. The CDR3 consists of 12 residues. Germline CDR1 reads MNHNS; CDR2 reads SASEGT. The germline V and J ends were trimmed by 5 bases and 1 base, with 5 bases remaining between them. CDR3 sequence reads: CASSPWNTEAFF. CDR3 nucleotide sequence: TGTGCCAGCAGTCCGTGGAACACTGAAGCTTTCTTT.

This clone has only a few counts. In DNA form, the CDR3 reads TGTGCCAGCAGTGAAAACAGGGGGCGGGTCACTGAAGCTTTCTTT. Protein: CASSENRGRVTEAFF. The rearrangement joins TRBV2 to TRBJ1-1, with 9 bases identical to TRBD1. Trimming at V came to 2 bases and at J to 4 bases, leaving 5 bases not matched to a gene. From germline, CDR1 is SNHLY and CDR2 FYNNEI. The CDR3 loop spans 15 amino acids. Supplemented by reference TRBV2 and TRBJ1-1, the full variable domain reads EPEVTQTPSHQVTQMGQEVILRCVPISNHLYFYWYRQILGQKVEFLVSFYNNEISEKSEIFDDQFSVERPDGSNFTLKIRSTKLEDSAMYFCASSENRGRVTEAFFGQGTRLTVV.

This sequence joins TRBV7-8 and TRBJ2-5, with TRBD1 matching 7 bases. The CDR3 has 14 amino acids. Germline V CDR1 and CDR2: SGHVS, FQNEAQ. Trimming took 8 bases from V and 5 from J; bases not matched to a gene: 11. The DNA for the CDR3 is TGTGCCAGCGCAACCTATACAGGGGTGGAGACCCAGTACTTC. Translating gives CASATYTGVETQYF. The full variable domain, rest sourced from reference TRBV7-8 and TRBJ2-5, is GAGVSQSPRYKVAKRGQDVALRCDPISGHVSLFWYQQALGQGPEFLTYFQNEAQLDKSGLPSDRFFAERPEGSVSTLKIQRTQQEDSAVYLCASATYTGVETQYFGPGTRLLVL.

This clone has more than one count but fewer than ten. The chain couples TRBV7-9 to TRBJ2-4; 7 positions match TRBD2. The CDR3 runs 15 residues. V trimming: 1 base; J trimming: 4 bases; junction bases outside the gene matches: 4. Germline assignment: CDR1 SEHNR and CDR2 FQNEAQ (reference sequence). The CDR3 protein is CASSLVDGRKNIQYF. For the CDR3, the DNA is TGTGCCAGCAGCTTAGTTGACGGGAGGAAAAACATTCAGTACTTC.

The J gene is TRBJ2-1, the V gene TRBV4-1; D is perhaps TRBD2 (6 bases). Germline V gene sequence: CDR1 MGHRA, CDR2 YSYEKL. Between the trimmed V and J ends, which lost 0 bases and 2 bases, there was a span of 11 bases. The CDR3 spans 16 residues. CDR3 bases: TGCGCCAGCAGCCAAGATCGGACTAACCCCTACAATGAGCAGTTCTTC. It codes for CASSQDRTNPYNEQFF.